Given below is one T cell receptor (beta chain) in context. Its antigen target is currently unknown. Per-base qualities were not stored, and no clone one base away is much larger. V drops 4 bases and J drops 12 bases, leaving 7 bases in between. The CDR3, cysteine through phenylalanine, is 11 amino acids long. Only the CDR3 DNA stays, 33 bases, in frame from base 1. According to the germline V gene, CDR1 reads SGHTA and CDR2 reads FQGNSA. The healthy controls were volunteers from blood banks in Maryland, USA. Libraries from unsorted PBMCs were made from 2 million PBMCs kept in RNAlater at -80 degrees C until RNA extraction. Peripheral blood was subjected to Ficoll-Hypaque density gradient centrifugation to isolate PBMCs, which were then cryopreserved in liquid nitrogen. cDNA was synthesized by template-switch 5'RACE using a primer carrying a 10-nucleotide random unique molecular identifier by which each TCR transcript was tagged. Over 200 million TCR-beta sequences, covering 15-18 subjects, were produced in each sequencing run. The RNeasy kit was used for extraction of total RNA. The KAPA Real-time Library Amplification kit was used to amplify TCR-beta VDJ regions with primers for the TCR constant region and the 5'RACE anchor. A first PCR added sample indexes and Illumina adaptors, and a second PCR then raised library yield. After Ampure bead purification, the roughly 650 bp TCR product was size-selected on a 2% E-gel SizeSelection system. Library quality was checked on a Bioanalyzer, concentration was measured with Qubit, and libraries were quantified with the Kapa Library Quantification kit before pooling. Paired-end 2 x 150 bp sequencing of the libraries was performed on an Illumina HiSeq 2500. To increase sequence diversity, roughly 24-32% phiX was spiked into each library pool. On the study's bioinformatics: Quality-filtered reads were processed with the UMI-based MiGEC pipeline, and over 75% of raw TCR sequences were removed by the MiGEC pipeline during error correction. IMGT germline references were used for alignment of VDJ genes, and clonotypes were defined by a unique CDR3 amino acid sequence together with V-J genes. Clonal expansion, Shannon diversity, and CDR3 relatedness (CalcPairwiseDistances, ClusterSamples) were evaluated with VDJtools, and phylogenetic trees were built with CLCbio workbench. Clones with at least 8 unique UMIs were defined as expanded, with this threshold being based on coefficient-of-variation modelling across technical triplicates. TCRdb itself trimmed the public reads at Q25 with fastp, ran MiXCR and retained productive beta chains. Entries are consolidated by CDR3 protein sequence, retaining the most common genes and DNA. TCRdb, not the authors, supplied the V and J calls. Across this sample there are tens of thousands of distinct CDR3 sequences, with about 15% seen only once. The ten largest clones capture 15% to 19% of the sample.

The record originates from a study of neurological immune-mediated disorders (dated by TCRdb to 2018 to 2020). With respect to the entire study: Peripheral blood TCR-beta repertoires from HTLV-I-associated myelopathy (HAM/TSP) patients, multiple sclerosis patients and healthy controls were compared by UMI-based sequencing. The cohort was made up of about 65 subjects, consisting of roughly 15 HAM/TSP patients, around 35 multiple sclerosis patients and 20 healthy controls. The 90 to 110 TCR-beta libraries covered PBMC samples along with longitudinal samples, technical triplicates, and paired sorted CD4+ and CD8+ T-cell subsets. Broader findings and caveats from the paper: TCR clonal expansion was greatest in HAM/TSP patients and smallest in MS patients, who ranked below even healthy controls. Across subjects, expanded clones never shared an identical CDR3 amino acid sequence, which suggests that the TCR-beta repertoires in every group were private.

The chain was built from TRBV7-2 and TRBJ1-6; TRBD1 could be the D gene, as 5 bases match. The clonotype originates from a middle-aged woman in good health. Sample: PBMCs. The nucleotide sequence is given as TGTGCCAGCAGCTCAGACAGACCCCTCCACTTT. Translated, it gives CASSSDRPLHF.